This TCR beta chain was recorded in a study of blood T cell repertoires in COVID-19. Method: immunoSEQ multiplex PCR; TCRdb's copy keeps in-frame clones and lacks some. Among fewer than 400,000 clones, roughly 91% were seen once, and the ten largest hold 1.5% to 2%. Trimming took 0 bases from V and 3 from J, leaving 8 bases between them. Germline V gene sequence: CDR1 WNHNN, CDR2 SYGVQD (reference sequence). This CDR3 has 14 amino acids. Clinical history reported by participants formed the basis on which cohorts were assigned. Cohort 3 recovered donors had two negative PCRs, clearance, or symptom resolution.

The TCR comes from a woman younger than 45 who had recovered from COVID-19. The source material was PBMCs or T cells enriched from blood (not recorded which). This chain connects TRBV10-1 to TRBJ1-1; TRBD1 is a possible D gene (5 bases). The CDR3 loop reads CASSESGRDTEAFF. The CDR3 coding sequence is TGCGCCAGCAGTGAGTCCGGCAGGGACACTGAAGCTTTCTTT.